The present entry profiles one T cell receptor (beta chain) with its context. The sample comes from a study of cytomegalovirus exposure and HLA in healthy donors. The CDR3 extends over 13 amino acids. Germline V gene lookup returns CDR1 LGHNT and CDR2 FRNRAP. Trimming removed 3 bases at V and 1 base at J, with 6 bases between. Primers for the PCR totalled 60 Vbeta and 13 Jbeta. Repertoires were generated with immunoSEQ multiplex PCR, while TCRdb's copy carries only in-frame clones and drops some. In the table there are over 120,000 clones, more than 75% of which are singletons. The sequenced sample was PBMCs. V is TRBV12-5 and J is TRBJ1-1, with no clear D. The clonotype originates from a woman aged 18-30 years in good health and CMV-seropositive. CDR3 loop: CASGFKQNTEAFF. The CDR3 DNA is TGTGCTAGTGGTTTCAAGCAGAACACTGAAGCTTTCTTT.